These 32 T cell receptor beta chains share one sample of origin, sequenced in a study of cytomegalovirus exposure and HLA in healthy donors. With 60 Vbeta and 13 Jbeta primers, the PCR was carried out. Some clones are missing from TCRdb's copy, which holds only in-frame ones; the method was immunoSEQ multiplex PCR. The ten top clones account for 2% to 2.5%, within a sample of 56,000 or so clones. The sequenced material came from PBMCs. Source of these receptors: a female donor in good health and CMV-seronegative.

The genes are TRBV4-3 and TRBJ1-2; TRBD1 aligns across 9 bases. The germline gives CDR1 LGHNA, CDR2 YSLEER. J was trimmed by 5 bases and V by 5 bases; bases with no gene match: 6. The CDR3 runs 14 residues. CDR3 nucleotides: TGCGCCAGCAGCTTGGACAGGGGAAAATATGGCTACACCTTC. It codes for CASSLDRGKYGYTF.

The CDR3 DNA is TGTGCCAGCAGGCAGGGGACAGCGGACGAGCAGTACTTC. It specifies CASRQGTADEQYF. This chain uses TRBV6-5 with TRBJ2-7; 7 bases match TRBD1. The CDR3 loop spans 13 amino acids. Germline V gives CDR1 MNHEY, CDR2 SVGAGI. J gave up 5 bases and V 6 bases, and 7 bases lay outside the gene matches.

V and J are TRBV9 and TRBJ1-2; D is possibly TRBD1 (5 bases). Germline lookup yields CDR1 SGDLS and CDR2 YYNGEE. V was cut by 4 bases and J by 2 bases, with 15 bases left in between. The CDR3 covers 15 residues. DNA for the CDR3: TGTGCCAGCAGCCCATGGACACGCGGAAACTATGGCTACACCTTC. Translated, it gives CASSPWTRGNYGYTF.

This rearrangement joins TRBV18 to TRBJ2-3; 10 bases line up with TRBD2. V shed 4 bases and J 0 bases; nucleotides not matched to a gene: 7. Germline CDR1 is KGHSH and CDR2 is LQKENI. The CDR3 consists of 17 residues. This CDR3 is CASSRYRTSGSTDTQYF. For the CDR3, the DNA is TGTGCCAGCTCACGATACCGGACTAGCGGTAGCACAGATACGCAGTATTTT.

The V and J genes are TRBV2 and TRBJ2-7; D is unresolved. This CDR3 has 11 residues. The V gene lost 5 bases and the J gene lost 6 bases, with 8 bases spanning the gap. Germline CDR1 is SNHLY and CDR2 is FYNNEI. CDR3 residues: CASSITGEQYF. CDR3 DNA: TGTGCCAGCAGTATAACCGGCGAGCAGTACTTC.

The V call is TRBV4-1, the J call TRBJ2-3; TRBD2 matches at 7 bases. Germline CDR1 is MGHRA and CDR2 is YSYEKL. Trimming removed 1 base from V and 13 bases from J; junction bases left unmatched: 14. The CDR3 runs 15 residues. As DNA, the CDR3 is TGCGCCAGCAGCCAAGGTCATGCTAGCGGACGAGATAAGTATTTT. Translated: CASSQGHASGRDKYF.

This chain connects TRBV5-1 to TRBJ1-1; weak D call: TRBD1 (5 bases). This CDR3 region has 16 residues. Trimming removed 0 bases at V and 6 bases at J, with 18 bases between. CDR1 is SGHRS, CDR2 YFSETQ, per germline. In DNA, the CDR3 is TGCGCCAGCAGCTTGGCCATTGAACGGGGAGGGGCTGAAGCTTTCTTT. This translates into CASSLAIERGGAEAFF.

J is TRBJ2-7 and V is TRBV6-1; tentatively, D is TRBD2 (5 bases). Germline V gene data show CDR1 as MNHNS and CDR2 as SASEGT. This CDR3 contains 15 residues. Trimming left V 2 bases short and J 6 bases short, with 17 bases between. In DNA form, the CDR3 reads TGTGCCAGCAGTGAATGGGTGTCGCGGGCGCCCGAGCAGTACTTC. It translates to CASSEWVSRAPEQYF.

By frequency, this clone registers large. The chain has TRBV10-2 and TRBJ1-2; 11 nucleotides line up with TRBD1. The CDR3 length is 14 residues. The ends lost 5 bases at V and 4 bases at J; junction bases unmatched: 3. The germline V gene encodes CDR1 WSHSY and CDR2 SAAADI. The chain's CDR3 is CASSSGTGGYGYTF. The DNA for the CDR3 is TGCGCCAGCAGTTCCGGGACAGGGGGCTATGGCTACACCTTC.

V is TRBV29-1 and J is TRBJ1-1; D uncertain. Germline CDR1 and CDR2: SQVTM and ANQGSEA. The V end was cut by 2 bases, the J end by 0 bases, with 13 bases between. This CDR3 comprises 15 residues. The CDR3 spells CSVEPLTQMNTEAFF. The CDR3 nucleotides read TGCAGCGTTGAACCCCTGACACAGATGAACACTGAAGCTTTCTTT.

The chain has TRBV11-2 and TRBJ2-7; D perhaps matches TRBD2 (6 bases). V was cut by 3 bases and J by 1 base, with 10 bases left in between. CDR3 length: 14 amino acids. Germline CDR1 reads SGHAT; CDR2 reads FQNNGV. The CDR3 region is CASSFERASYEQYF. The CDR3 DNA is TGTGCCAGCAGCTTTGAGCGGGCTTCCTACGAGCAGTACTTC.

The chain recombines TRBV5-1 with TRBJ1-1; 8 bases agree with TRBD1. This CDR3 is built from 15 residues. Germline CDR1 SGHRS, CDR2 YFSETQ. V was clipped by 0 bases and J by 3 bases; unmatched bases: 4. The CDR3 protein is CASSLAGGWDTEAFF. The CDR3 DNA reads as TGCGCCAGCAGCTTGGCAGGGGGCTGGGACACTGAAGCTTTCTTT.

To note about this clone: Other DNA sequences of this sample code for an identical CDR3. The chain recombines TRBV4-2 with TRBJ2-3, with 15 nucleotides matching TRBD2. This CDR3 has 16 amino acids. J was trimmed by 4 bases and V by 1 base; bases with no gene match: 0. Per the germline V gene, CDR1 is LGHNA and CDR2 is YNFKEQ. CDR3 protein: CASSQGTSGGADTQYF. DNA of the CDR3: TGTGCCAGCAGCCAAGGGACTAGCGGGGGGGCAGATACGCAGTATTTT.

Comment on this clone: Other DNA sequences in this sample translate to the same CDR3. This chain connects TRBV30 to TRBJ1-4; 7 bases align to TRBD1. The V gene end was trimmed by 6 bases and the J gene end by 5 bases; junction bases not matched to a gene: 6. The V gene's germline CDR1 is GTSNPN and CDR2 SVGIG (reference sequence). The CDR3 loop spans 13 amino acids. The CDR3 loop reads CACSGGPNEKLFF. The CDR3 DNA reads TGTGCCTGCTCAGGGGGACCCAATGAAAAACTGTTTTTT. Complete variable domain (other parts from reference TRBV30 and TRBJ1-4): SQTIHQWPATLVQPVGSPLSLECTVEGTSNPNLYWYRQAAGRGLQLLFYSVGIGQISSEVPQNLSASRPQDRQFILSSKKLLLSDSGFYLCACSGGPNEKLFFGSGTQLSVL.

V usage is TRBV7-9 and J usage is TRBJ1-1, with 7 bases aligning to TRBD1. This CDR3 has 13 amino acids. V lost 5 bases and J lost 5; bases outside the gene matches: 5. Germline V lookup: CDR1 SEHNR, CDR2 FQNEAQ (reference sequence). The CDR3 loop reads CASSARQGTEAFF. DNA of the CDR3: TGTGCCAGCAGCGCACGACAGGGTACTGAAGCTTTCTTT.

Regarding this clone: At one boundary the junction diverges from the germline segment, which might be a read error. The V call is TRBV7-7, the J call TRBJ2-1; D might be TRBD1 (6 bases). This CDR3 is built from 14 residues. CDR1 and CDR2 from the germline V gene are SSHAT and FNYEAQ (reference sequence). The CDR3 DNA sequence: TGTGCTAGCAGCCGCGCCTACAGGGAGAGTGAGCAGTTCTTC. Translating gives CASSRAYRESEQFF.

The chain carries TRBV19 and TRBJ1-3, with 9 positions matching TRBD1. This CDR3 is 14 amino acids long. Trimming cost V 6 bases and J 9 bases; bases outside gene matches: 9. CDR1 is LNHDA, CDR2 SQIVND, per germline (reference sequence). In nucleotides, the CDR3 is TGTGCCAGTAGACCGGGACAGGGCTCCAGCACCATATATTTT. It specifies CASRPGQGSSTIYF.

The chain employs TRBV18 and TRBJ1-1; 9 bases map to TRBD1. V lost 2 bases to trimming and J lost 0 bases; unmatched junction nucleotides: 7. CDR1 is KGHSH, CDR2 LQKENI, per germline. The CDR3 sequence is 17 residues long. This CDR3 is CASSPIRTGDLNTEAFF. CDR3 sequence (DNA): TGTGCCAGCTCACCAATTCGGACAGGGGACCTGAACACTGAAGCTTTCTTT. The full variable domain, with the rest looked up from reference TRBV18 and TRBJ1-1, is NAGVMQNPRHLVRRRGQEARLRCSPMKGHSHVYWYRQLPEEGLKFMVYLQKENIIDESGMPKERFSAEFPKEGPSILRIQQVVRGDSAAYFCASSPIRTGDLNTEAFFGQGTRLTVV.

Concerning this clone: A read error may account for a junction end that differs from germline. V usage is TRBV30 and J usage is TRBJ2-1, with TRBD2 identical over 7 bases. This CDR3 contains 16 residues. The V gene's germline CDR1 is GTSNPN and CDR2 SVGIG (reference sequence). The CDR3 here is CAWSVVGLSSDNEQFF. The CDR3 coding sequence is TGTGCCTGGAGTGTGGTGGGACTAAGCTCCGACAATGAGCAGTTCTTC.

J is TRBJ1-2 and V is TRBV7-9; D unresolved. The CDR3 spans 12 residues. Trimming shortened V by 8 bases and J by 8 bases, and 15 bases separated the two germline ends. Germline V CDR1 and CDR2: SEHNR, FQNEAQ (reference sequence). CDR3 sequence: CASDSPAPGYTF. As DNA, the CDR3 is TGTGCCAGCGACTCCCCGGCCCCCGGCTACACCTTC.

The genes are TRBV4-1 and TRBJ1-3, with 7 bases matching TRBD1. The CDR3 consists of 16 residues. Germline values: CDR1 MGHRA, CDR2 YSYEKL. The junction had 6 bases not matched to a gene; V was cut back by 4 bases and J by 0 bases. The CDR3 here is CASSRSGQSSGNTIYF. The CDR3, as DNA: TGCGCCAGCAGCCGATCGGGACAGAGCTCTGGAAACACCATATATTTT.

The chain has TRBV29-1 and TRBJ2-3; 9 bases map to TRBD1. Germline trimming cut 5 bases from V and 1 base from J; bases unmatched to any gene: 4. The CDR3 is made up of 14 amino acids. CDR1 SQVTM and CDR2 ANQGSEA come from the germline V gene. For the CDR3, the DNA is TGCAGCGTTCCTTGGACAGGGGGCACAGATACGCAGTATTTT. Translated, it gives CSVPWTGGTDTQYF.

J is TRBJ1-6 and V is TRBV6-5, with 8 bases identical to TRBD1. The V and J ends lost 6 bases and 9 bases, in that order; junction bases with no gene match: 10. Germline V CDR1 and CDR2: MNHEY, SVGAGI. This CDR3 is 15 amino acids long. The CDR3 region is CASRKLGDRSSPLHF. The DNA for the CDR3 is TGTGCCAGCAGGAAACTCGGGGACAGGTCTTCACCCCTCCACTTT.

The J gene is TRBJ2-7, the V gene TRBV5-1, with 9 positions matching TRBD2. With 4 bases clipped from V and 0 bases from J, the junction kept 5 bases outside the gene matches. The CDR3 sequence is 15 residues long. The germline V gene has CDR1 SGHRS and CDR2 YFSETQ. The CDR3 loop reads CASSGTSGHSYEQYF. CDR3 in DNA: TGCGCCAGCAGCGGTACTAGCGGGCACTCCTACGAGCAGTACTTC. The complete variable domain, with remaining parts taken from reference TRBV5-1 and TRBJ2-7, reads KAGVTQTPRYLIKTRGQQVTLSCSPISGHRSVSWYQQTPGQGLQFLFEYFSETQRNKGNFPGRFSGRQFSNSRSEMNVSTLELGDSALYLCASSGTSGHSYEQYFGPGTRLTVT.

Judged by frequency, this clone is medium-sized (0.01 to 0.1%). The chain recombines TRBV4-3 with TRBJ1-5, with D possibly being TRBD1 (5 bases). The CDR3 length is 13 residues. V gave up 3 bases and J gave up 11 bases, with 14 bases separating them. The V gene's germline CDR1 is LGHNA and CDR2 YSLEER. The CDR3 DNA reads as TGCGCCAGCAGCCAGGGGAGGGGCCAAGCCCAGCATTTT. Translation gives CASSQGRGQAQHF.

As DNA, the CDR3 is TGCGCCAGCAGCTTGGCAGGGGGCGCCGGAACTGAAGCTTTCTTT. This gives the protein CASSLAGGAGTEAFF. The chain uses TRBV5-1 and TRBJ1-1; 8 positions match TRBD1. This CDR3 has 15 residues. CDR1 is SGHRS, CDR2 YFSETQ, per germline. The V segment lost 0 bases and the J segment 5 bases; nucleotides outside the gene matches: 6. Complete variable domain (other parts from reference TRBV5-1 and TRBJ1-1): KAGVTQTPRYLIKTRGQQVTLSCSPISGHRSVSWYQQTPGQGLQFLFEYFSETQRNKGNFPGRFSGRQFSNSRSEMNVSTLELGDSALYLCASSLAGGAGTEAFFGQGTRLTVV.

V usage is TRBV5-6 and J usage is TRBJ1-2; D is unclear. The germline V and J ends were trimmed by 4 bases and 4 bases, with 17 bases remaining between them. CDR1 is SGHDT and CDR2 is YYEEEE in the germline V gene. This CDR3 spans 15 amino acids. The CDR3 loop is CASSRTMTSGYGYTF. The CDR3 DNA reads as TGTGCCAGCAGCCGGACTATGACATCGGGCTATGGCTACACCTTC.

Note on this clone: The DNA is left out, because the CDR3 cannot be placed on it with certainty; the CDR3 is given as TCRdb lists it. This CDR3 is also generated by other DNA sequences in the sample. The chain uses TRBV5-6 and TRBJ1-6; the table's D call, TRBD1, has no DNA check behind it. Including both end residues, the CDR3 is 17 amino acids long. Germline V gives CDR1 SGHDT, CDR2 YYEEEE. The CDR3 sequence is CASSFAQGASYNSPLHF.

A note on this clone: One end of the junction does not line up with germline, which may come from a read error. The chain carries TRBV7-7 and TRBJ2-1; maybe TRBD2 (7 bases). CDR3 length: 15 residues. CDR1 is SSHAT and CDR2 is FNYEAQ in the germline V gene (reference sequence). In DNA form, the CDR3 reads TGTGCTAGCAGCTTGGGGGAGGGGGGCTACAATGAGCAGTTCTTC. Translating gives CASSLGEGGYNEQFF.

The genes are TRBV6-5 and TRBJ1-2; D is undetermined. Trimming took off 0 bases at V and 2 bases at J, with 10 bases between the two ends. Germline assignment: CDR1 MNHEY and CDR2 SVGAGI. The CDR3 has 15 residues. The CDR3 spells CASSYSWSRNYGYTF. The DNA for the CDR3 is TGTGCCAGCAGTTACTCATGGTCCAGGAACTATGGCTACACCTTC.

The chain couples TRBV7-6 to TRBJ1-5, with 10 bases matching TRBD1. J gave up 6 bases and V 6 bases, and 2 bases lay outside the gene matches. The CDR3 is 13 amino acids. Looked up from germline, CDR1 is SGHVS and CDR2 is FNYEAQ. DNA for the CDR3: TGTGCCAGCAGTAGGGACAGGGGTCAGCCCCAGCATTTT. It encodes CASSRDRGQPQHF.

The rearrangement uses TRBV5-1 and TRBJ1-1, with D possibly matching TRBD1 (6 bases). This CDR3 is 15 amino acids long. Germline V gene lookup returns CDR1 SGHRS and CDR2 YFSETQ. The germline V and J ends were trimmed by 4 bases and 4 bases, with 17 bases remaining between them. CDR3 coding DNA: TGCGCCAGCAGCCAAATCACAGGGTACAGCACTGAAGCTTTCTTT. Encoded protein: CASSQITGYSTEAFF.